This T cell receptor beta chain was found in a study of OX40 agonist ivuxolimab in advanced cancers. This table comes from immunoSEQ multiplex PCR, and its TCRdb copy is limited to in-frame clones, with some not included. The sample lists 95,000 to 150,000 clones; 80% to 90% were seen once. V lost 4 bases and J lost 6; bases outside the gene matches: 1. The CDR3 runs 13 residues. The germline V gene encodes CDR1 SGHTA and CDR2 FQGNSA. The TCR originated in an adult with an advanced solid tumor such as melanoma, head and neck, liver or kidney cancer. The sequencing used CD4+ or CD8+ T cells sorted from blood, collected in a trial of the OX40 agonist ivuxolimab. This chain uses TRBV7-2 with TRBJ2-3, with TRBD2 matching over 10 bases. This chain's CDR3 is CASSSLAGDTQYF. CDR3 bases: TGTGCCAGCAGCTCACTAGCGGGGGATACGCAGTATTTT. The full variable domain, its missing parts supplied by reference TRBV7-2 and TRBJ2-3, is GAGVSQSPSNKVTEKGKDVELRCDPISGHTALYWYRQSLGQGLEFLIYFQGNSAPDKSGLPSDRFSAERTGGSVSTLTIQRTQQEDSAVYLCASSSLAGDTQYFGPGTRLTVL.